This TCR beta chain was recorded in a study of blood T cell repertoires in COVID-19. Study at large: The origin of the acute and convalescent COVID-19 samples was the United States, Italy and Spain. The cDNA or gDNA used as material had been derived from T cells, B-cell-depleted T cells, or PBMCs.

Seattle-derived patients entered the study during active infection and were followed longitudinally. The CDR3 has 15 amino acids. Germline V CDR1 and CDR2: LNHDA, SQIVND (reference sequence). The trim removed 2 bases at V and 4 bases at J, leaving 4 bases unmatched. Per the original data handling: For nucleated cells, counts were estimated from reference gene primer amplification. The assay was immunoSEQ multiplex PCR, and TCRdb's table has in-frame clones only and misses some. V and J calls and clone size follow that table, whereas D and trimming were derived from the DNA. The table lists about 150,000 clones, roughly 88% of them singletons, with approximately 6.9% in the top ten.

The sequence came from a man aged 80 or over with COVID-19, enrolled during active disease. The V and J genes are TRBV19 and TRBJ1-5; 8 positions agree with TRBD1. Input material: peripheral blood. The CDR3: CASSISRTGNQPQHF. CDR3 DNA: TGTGCCAGTAGTATAAGTCGGACAGGGAATCAGCCCCAGCATTTT.